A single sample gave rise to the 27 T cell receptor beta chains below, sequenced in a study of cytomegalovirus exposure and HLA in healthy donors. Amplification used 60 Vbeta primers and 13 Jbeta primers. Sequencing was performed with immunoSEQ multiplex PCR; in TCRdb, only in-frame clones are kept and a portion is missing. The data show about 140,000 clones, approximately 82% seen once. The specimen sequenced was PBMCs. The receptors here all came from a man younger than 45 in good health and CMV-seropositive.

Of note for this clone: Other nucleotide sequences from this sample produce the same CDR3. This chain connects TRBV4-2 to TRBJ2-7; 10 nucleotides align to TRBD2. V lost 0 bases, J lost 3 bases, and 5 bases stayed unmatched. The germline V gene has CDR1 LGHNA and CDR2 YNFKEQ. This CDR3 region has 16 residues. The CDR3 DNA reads TGTGCCAGCAGCCAAGATAGGGCTAGCGGGAGCTACGAGCAGTACTTC. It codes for CASSQDRASGSYEQYF.

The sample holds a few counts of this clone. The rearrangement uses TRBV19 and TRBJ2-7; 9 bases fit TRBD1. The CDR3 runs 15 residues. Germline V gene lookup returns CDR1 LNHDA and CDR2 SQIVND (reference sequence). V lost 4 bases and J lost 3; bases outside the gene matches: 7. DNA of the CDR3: TGTGCCAGTAGTAGAACCGGGACAGGGCTCTACGAGCAGTACTTC. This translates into CASSRTGTGLYEQYF.

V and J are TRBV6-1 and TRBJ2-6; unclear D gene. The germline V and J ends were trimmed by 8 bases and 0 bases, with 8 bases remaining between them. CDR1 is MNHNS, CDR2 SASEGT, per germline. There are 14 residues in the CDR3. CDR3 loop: CASCSGSGANVLTF. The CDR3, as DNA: TGTGCCAGCTGCTCCGGCTCTGGGGCCAACGTCCTGACTTTC.

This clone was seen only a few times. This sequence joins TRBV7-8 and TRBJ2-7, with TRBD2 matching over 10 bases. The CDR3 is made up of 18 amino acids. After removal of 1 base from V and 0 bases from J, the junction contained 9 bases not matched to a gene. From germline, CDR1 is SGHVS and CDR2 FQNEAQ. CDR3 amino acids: CASSLVLAGLEVSYEQYF. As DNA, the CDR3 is TGTGCCAGCAGCTTAGTACTAGCGGGGTTAGAAGTCTCCTACGAGCAGTACTTC.

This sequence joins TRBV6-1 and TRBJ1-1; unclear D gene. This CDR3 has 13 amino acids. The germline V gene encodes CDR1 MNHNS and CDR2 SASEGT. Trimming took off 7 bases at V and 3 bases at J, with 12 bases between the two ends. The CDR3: CASTRVTDTEAFF. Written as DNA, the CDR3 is TGTGCCAGCACCCGGGTCACGGACACTGAAGCTTTCTTT.

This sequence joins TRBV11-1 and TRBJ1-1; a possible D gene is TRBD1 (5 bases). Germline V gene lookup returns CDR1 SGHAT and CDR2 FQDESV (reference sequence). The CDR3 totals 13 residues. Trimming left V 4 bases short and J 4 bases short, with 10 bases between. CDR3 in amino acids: CASSSGVATEAFF. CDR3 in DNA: TGTGCCAGCAGCTCGGGGGTCGCCACTGAAGCTTTCTTT.

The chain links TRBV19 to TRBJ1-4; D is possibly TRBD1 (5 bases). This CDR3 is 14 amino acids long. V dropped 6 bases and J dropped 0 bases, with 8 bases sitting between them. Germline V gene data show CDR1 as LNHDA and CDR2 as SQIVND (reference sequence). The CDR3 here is CASRGLATNEKLFF. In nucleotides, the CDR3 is TGTGCCAGTAGGGGACTGGCAACTAATGAAAAACTGTTTTTT.

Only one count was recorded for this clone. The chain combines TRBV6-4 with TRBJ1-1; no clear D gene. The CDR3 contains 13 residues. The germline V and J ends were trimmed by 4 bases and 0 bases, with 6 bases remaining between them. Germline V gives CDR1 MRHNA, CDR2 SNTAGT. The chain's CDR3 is CASSVSVNTEAFF. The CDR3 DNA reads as TGTGCCAGCAGTGTGTCGGTGAACACTGAAGCTTTCTTT.

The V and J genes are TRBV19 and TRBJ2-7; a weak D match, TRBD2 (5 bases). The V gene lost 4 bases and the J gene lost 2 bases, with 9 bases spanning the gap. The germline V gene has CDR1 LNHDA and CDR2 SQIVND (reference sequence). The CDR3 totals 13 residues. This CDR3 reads CASSKDSPYEQYF. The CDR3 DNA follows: TGTGCCAGTAGTAAGGACTCGCCCTACGAGCAGTACTTC.

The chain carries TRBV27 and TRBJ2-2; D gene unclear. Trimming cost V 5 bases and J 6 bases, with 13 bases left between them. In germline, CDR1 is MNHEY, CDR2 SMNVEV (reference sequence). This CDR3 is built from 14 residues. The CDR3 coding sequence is TGTGCCAGCAGTCCCCTAGGTGCGCCCGGGGAGCTGTTTTTT. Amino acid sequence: CASSPLGAPGELFF.

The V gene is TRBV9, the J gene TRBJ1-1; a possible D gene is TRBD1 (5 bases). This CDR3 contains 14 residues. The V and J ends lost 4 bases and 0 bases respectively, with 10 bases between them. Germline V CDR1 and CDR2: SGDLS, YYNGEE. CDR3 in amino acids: CASSQEGVNTEAFF. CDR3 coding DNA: TGTGCCAGCAGCCAGGAAGGGGTGAACACTGAAGCTTTCTTT.

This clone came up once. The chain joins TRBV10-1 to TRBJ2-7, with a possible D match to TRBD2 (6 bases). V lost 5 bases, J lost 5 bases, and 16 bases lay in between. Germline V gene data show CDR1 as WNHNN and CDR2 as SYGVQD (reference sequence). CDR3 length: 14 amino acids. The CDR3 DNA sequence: TGCGCCAGCAGTAGTAACCCCTCGGGGGACGAGCAGTACTTC. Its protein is CASSSNPSGDEQYF.

Here the CDR3 reads CSGSSGQGADTQYF. CDR3 coding DNA: TGCAGCGGCTCTAGCGGACAGGGAGCAGATACGCAGTATTTT. V is TRBV29-1 and J is TRBJ2-3; a weak D match, TRBD1 (8 bases). The CDR3 has 14 amino acids. Germline CDR1 and CDR2: SQVTM and ANQGSEA. Trimming took off 7 bases at V and 4 bases at J, with 18 bases between the two ends.

The CDR3 region is CASSPLGQGRGGVYGYTF. The CDR3 DNA reads TGTGCCAGCAGCCCTTTGGGGCAGGGTAGGGGAGGTGTCTATGGCTACACCTTC. V is TRBV28 and J is TRBJ1-2; maybe TRBD1 (5 bases). Looked up from germline, CDR1 is MDHEN and CDR2 is SYDVKM. V was pared by 6 bases and J by 4 bases, with 27 bases between. The CDR3 has 18 amino acids.

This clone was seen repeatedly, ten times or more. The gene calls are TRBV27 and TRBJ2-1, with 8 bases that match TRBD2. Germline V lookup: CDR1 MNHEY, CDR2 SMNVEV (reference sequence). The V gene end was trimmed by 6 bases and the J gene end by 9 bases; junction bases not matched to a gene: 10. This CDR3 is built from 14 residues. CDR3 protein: CASSVRGGPGEQFF. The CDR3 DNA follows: TGTGCCAGCAGCGTCCGGGGGGGGCCTGGTGAGCAGTTCTTC.

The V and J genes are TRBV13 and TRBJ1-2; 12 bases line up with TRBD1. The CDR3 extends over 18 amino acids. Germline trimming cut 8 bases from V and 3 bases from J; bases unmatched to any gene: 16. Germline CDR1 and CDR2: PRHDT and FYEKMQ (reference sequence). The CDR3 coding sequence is TGTGCCAGCCGAACCGACTCCGGGACAGGGGGCTGGGACTATGGCTACACCTTC. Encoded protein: CASRTDSGTGGWDYGYTF.

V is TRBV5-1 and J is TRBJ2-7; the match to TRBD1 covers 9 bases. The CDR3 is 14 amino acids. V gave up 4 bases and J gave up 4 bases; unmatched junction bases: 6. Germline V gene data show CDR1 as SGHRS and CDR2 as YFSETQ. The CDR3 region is CASSPDRGTYEQYF. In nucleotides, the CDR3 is TGCGCCAGCAGCCCGGACAGGGGAACATACGAGCAGTACTTC.

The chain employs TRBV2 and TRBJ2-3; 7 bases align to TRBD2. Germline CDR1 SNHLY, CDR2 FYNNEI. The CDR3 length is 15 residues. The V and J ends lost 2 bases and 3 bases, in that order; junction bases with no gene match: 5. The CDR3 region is CASSEMGGLTDTQYF. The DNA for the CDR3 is TGTGCCAGCAGTGAAATGGGAGGGTTGACAGATACGCAGTATTTT.

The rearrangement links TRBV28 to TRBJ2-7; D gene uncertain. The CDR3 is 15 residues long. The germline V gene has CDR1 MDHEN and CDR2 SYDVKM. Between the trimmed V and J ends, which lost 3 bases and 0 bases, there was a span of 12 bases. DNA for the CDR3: TGTGCCAGCAGTTTTGGCGGTCGAGGCTCCTACGAGCAGTACTTC. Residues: CASSFGGRGSYEQYF.

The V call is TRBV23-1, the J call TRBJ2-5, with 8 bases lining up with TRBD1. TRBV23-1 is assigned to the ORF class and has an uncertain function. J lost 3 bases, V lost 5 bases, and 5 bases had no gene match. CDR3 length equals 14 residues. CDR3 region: CASSAYRGKETQYF. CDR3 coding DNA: TGCGCCAGCAGTGCTTACAGGGGGAAAGAGACCCAGTACTTC.

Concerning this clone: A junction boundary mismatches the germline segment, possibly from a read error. The CDR3 loop reads CASSNRDRGPAF. CDR3 DNA sequence: TGTGCCAGCAGCAACCGGGACAGGGGACCTGCTTTC. The genes are TRBV7-2 and TRBJ2-7, with 10 nucleotides matching TRBD1. Germline-derived CDR1 and CDR2 are SGHTA and FQGNSA. This CDR3 comprises 12 residues.

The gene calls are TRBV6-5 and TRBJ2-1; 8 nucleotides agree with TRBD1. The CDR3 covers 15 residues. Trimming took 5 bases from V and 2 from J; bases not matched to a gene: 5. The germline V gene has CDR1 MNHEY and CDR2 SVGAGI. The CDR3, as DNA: TGTGCCAGCAGTCCCCGACAGGGGACCTACAATGAGCAGTTCTTC. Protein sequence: CASSPRQGTYNEQFF.

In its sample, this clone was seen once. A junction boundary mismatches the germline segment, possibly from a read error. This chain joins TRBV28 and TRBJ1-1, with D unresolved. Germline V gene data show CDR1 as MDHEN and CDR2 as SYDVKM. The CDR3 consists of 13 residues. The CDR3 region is CASTVTVNAEAFF. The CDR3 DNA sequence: TGTGCCAGCACAGTCACAGTGAACGCTGAAGCTTTCTTT.

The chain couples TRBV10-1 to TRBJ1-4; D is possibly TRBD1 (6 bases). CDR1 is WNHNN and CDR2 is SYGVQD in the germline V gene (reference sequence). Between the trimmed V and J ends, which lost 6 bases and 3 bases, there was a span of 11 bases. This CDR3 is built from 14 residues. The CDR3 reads CASSSQGPNEKLFF. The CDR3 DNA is TGCGCCAGCAGCTCACAGGGCCCTAATGAAAAACTGTTTTTT.

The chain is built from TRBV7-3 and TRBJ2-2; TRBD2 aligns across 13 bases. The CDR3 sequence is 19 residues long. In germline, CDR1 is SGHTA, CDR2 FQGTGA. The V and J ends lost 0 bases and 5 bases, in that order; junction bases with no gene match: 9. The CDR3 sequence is CASSLTTLGLAGVTGELFF. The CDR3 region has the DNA TGTGCCAGCAGCTTAACGACCCTTGGACTAGCGGGAGTTACCGGGGAGCTGTTTTTT.

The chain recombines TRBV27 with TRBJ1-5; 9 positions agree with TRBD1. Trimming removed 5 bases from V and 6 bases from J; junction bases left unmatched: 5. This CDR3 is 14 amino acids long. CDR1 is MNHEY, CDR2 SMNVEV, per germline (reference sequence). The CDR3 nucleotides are TGTGCCAGCAGTCTGACAGGGGGGGGTCAGCCCCAGCATTTT. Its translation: CASSLTGGGQPQHF.

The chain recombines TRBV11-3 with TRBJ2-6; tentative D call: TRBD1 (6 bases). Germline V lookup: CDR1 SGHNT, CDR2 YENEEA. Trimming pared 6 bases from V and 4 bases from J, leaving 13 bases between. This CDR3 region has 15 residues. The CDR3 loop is CASSPTGSGANVLTF. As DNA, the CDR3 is TGTGCCAGCAGTCCAACAGGGTCAGGGGCCAACGTCCTGACTTTC.